The 28 T cell receptor beta chains below all came from one sample that was sequenced in a study of T cells after yellow fever vaccination. TCRdb reprocessed the 5' RACE reads via MiXCR and lists one record per CDR3 protein. The table includes a few hundred thousand distinct CDR3 sequences, over 10% detected once. Sequences were derived from CD4+ T cells sorted from PBMCs, sampled 45 days after the yellow fever booster vaccination. These receptors were obtained from a man aged 25 to 40 who received the YFV17D yellow fever vaccine.

The gene calls are TRBV5-6 and TRBJ2-5; D not resolved. Trimming shortened V by 2 bases and J by 1 base, and 9 bases separated the two germline ends. Germline CDR1 and CDR2: SGHDT and YYEEEE. The CDR3 runs to 14 residues. As DNA, the CDR3 is TGTGCCAGCAGCTTAACCTCCGCCCAAGAGACCCAGTACTTC. The encoded protein is CASSLTSAQETQYF. The complete variable domain, with remaining parts taken from reference TRBV5-6 and TRBJ2-5, reads DAGVTQSPTHLIKTRGQQVTLRCSPKSGHDTVSWYQQALGQGPQFIFQYYEEEERQRGNFPDRFSGHQFPNYSSELNVNALLLGDSALYLCASSLTSAQETQYFGPGTRLLVL.

This rearrangement joins TRBV29-1 to TRBJ2-5, with D possibly called TRBD1 or TRBD2 (5 bases each). V was pared by 7 bases and J by 8 bases, with 20 bases between. Per the germline V gene, CDR1 is SQVTM and CDR2 is ANQGSEA. This CDR3 has 13 amino acids. The CDR3 loop is CSAGSGAQGTQYF. The CDR3 region has the DNA TGCAGCGCCGGGTCCGGGGCCCAAGGTACCCAGTACTTC.

This clonotype has just a few counts. The rearrangement uses TRBV29-1 and TRBJ2-1; 9 positions agree with TRBD2. There are 15 residues in the CDR3. Germline V gene lookup returns CDR1 SQVTM and CDR2 ANQGSEA. Trimming removed 2 bases from V and 7 bases from J; junction bases left unmatched: 9. CDR3 in DNA: TGCAGCGTTGAACACGCGGGAGGGCCGGGGAATGAGCAGTTCTTC. Protein: CSVEHAGGPGNEQFF.

The CDR3 sequence is CAWRLQSSGANVLTF. Here the CDR3 DNA reads TGTGCCTGGAGATTACAGAGCTCTGGGGCCAACGTCCTGACTTTC. The V and J genes are TRBV30 and TRBJ2-6; no firm D call. V lost 3 bases to trimming and J lost 0 bases, with 9 bases between them. Germline V CDR1 and CDR2: GTSNPN, SVGIG (reference sequence). The CDR3 consists of 15 residues.

In its sample, this clonotype was seen a few times. The chain joins TRBV12-3 or TRBV12-4 to TRBJ2-1; 12 bases align to TRBD1. Losses at the gene ends were 8 bases for V and 7 bases for J; bases not matched to a gene: 9. The CDR3 sequence is 15 residues long. Here the CDR3 DNA reads TGTGCCAGCCTTTACCGGGACAGGGGGCAGAATGAGCAGTTCTTC. The encoded protein is CASLYRDRGQNEQFF.

This clonotype was counted a few times. The gene calls are TRBV27 and TRBJ2-1, with D possibly matching TRBD1 (6 bases). There are 15 residues in the CDR3. Germline-derived CDR1 and CDR2 are MNHEY and SMNVEV (reference sequence). Trimming took off 6 bases at V and 0 bases at J, with 12 bases between the two ends. The chain's CDR3 is CASSPRTVSYNEQFF. CDR3 sequence (DNA): TGTGCCAGCAGCCCTAGGACAGTCTCCTACAATGAGCAGTTCTTC.

This clonotype showed up just a few times. The chain is built from TRBV24-1 and TRBJ2-1; the D gene is possibly TRBD1 (6 bases). The CDR3 sequence is 17 residues long. From germline, CDR1 is KGHDR and CDR2 SFDVKD. Between the trimmed V and J ends, which lost 4 bases and 7 bases, there was a span of 22 bases. The CDR3 loop is CATSDYDRQGRDNEQFF. The DNA of the CDR3 is TGTGCCACCAGTGACTACGACAGGCAGGGGAGAGATAATGAGCAGTTCTTC.

This clonotype turned up a few times. The rearrangement uses TRBV9 and TRBJ1-1; D uncertain. Trimming left V 5 bases short and J 9 bases short, with 20 bases between. The CDR3 loop spans 14 amino acids. Germline V gives CDR1 SGDLS, CDR2 YYNGEE. The CDR3 nucleotides are TGTGCCAGCAGTCCAACTACACGGGCCAGTCAAGCTTTCTTT. It encodes CASSPTTRASQAFF.

The gene calls are TRBV20-1 and TRBJ2-7; possibly TRBD1 for D (5 bases). With 5 bases removed from V and 2 bases from J, the gap between germline ends came to 13 bases. Germline lookup yields CDR1 DFQATT and CDR2 SNEGSKA (reference sequence). CDR3 length: 13 residues. CDR3 coding DNA: TGCAGTGCTTCCCCAGGGTTCCCCTACGAGCAGTACTTC. Protein sequence: CSASPGFPYEQYF.

This clonotype was seen repeatedly, ten times or more. The genes are TRBV5-1 and TRBJ2-1; 10 bases line up with TRBD1. V shed 4 bases and J 3 bases; nucleotides not matched to a gene: 4. The germline V gene encodes CDR1 SGHRS and CDR2 YFSETQ. This CDR3 region has 15 residues. This CDR3 reads CASSEGTGDYNEQFF. In nucleotides, the CDR3 is TGCGCCAGCAGCGAGGGGACAGGGGACTACAATGAGCAGTTCTTC.

The gene calls are TRBV20-1 and TRBJ1-4, with TRBD1 identical over 7 bases. CDR1 is DFQATT, CDR2 SNEGSKA, per germline (reference sequence). J was trimmed by 8 bases and V by 4 bases; bases with no gene match: 10. This CDR3 has 14 amino acids. The CDR3 coding sequence is TGCAGTGCTACCTTAGGGGGCAATTCCGAAAAACTGTTTTTT. The encoded protein is CSATLGGNSEKLFF.

The chain has TRBV15 and TRBJ2-7; no definite D call. Germline V gene sequence: CDR1 LNHNV, CDR2 YYDKDF (reference sequence). Trimming took off 0 bases at V and 3 bases at J, with 15 bases between the two ends. The CDR3 contains 16 residues. CDR3 sequence (DNA): TGTGCCACCAGCAGAGAGCCCCCCCCAAGCAACTACGAGCAGTACTTC. Its protein is CATSREPPPSNYEQYF. The complete variable domain, with remaining parts taken from reference TRBV15 and TRBJ2-7, reads DAMVIQNPRYQVTQFGKPVTLSCSQTLNHNVMYWYQQKSSQAPKLLFHYYDKDFNNEADTPDNFQSRRPNTSFCFLDIRSPGLGDTAMYLCATSREPPPSNYEQYFGPGTRLTVT.

The gene calls are TRBV20-1 and TRBJ2-2; unclear D gene. V was cut by 0 bases and J by 1 base, with 6 bases left in between. Looked up from germline, CDR1 is DFQATT and CDR2 is SNEGSKA (reference sequence). The CDR3 covers 14 residues. The chain's CDR3 is CSARETWNTGELFF. DNA for the CDR3: TGCAGTGCTAGAGAGACTTGGAACACCGGGGAGCTGTTTTTT.

This clonotype was observed at least ten times. The chain couples TRBV20-1 to TRBJ2-5, with 10 bases identical to TRBD2. The CDR3 is 15 residues long. Losses at the gene ends were 0 bases for V and 3 bases for J; bases not matched to a gene: 4. Germline CDR1 and CDR2: DFQATT and SNEGSKA (reference sequence). In DNA, the CDR3 is TGCAGTGCTAGAGATACACTAGCGGGAAAAGAGACCCAGTACTTC. Translated, it gives CSARDTLAGKETQYF.

This clonotype was seen ten or more times. The rearrangement links TRBV6-5 to TRBJ2-7; 7 nucleotides agree with TRBD1. The germline CDR1 and CDR2 sequences are MNHEY and SVGAGI. After removal of 0 bases from V and 2 bases from J, the junction contained 1 base not matched to a gene. The CDR3 spans 14 residues. CDR3 protein: CASSYSRGPYEQYF. The CDR3 bases are TGTGCCAGCAGTTACTCAAGGGGGCCCTACGAGCAGTACTTC.

This clonotype has just a few counts. The rearrangement links TRBV5-1 to TRBJ2-1; D possibly corresponds to TRBD2 (7 bases). The ends were cut back, 0 bases at V and 4 bases at J, with 20 bases in the middle. Germline CDR1 reads SGHRS; CDR2 reads YFSETQ. The CDR3 consists of 18 residues. CDR3 residues: CASSLGAGDGRRYNEQFF. The CDR3 DNA reads as TGCGCCAGCAGCTTGGGGGCAGGGGACGGGAGGAGATACAATGAGCAGTTCTTC.

The chain carries TRBV5-4 and TRBJ2-5; D is possibly TRBD2 (6 bases). V was cut by 4 bases and J by 3 bases, with 13 bases left in between. There are 14 residues in the CDR3. Germline CDR1 SGHNT, CDR2 YYREEE (reference sequence). This CDR3 reads CASSTRDLKETQYF. Here the CDR3 DNA reads TGTGCCAGCAGCACACGGGACTTAAAAGAGACCCAGTACTTC. Drawing the rest from reference TRBV5-4 and TRBJ2-5, the complete variable domain is ETGVTQSPTHLIKTRGQQVTLRCSSQSGHNTVSWYQQALGQGPQFIFQYYREEENGRGNFPPRFSGLQFPNYSSELNVNALELDDSALYLCASSTRDLKETQYFGPGTRLLVL.

The rearrangement joins TRBV20-1 to TRBJ1-5; possible D gene TRBD1, 6 bases. CDR3 length: 17 amino acids. V dropped 0 bases and J dropped 2 bases, with 17 bases sitting between them. Germline CDR1 DFQATT, CDR2 SNEGSKA (reference sequence). CDR3 loop: CSARDEQGLYGNQPQHF. The DNA for the CDR3 is TGCAGTGCTAGAGATGAACAGGGCTTATATGGCAATCAGCCCCAGCATTTT.

The chain combines TRBV7-2 with TRBJ1-5, with D possibly TRBD1 on 6 matching bases. V was shortened by 0 bases and J by 7 bases, with 10 bases between the two germline ends. This CDR3 is 14 amino acids long. The V gene's germline CDR1 is SGHTA and CDR2 FQGNSA. The CDR3 protein is CASSLARGVQPQHF. The CDR3 DNA is TGTGCCAGCAGCTTAGCAAGGGGGGTGCAGCCCCAGCATTTT.

This clonotype was seen a few times. This rearrangement joins TRBV18 to TRBJ2-5; D call uncertain. CDR3 length: 15 amino acids. Germline CDR1 KGHSH, CDR2 LQKENI. V shed 1 base and J shed 2 bases, with 11 bases lying between them. CDR3 coding DNA: TGTGCCAGCTCACCACGGGTCGACCCACAAGAGACCCAGTACTTC. It translates to CASSPRVDPQETQYF. The whole variable domain, filled in from reference TRBV18 and TRBJ2-5, reads NAGVMQNPRHLVRRRGQEARLRCSPMKGHSHVYWYRQLPEEGLKFMVYLQKENIIDESGMPKERFSAEFPKEGPSILRIQQVVRGDSAAYFCASSPRVDPQETQYFGPGTRLLVL.

The chain recombines TRBV3-1 with TRBJ2-2, with D maybe TRBD1 (6 bases). This CDR3 is built from 16 residues. Deletions cut 4 bases from V and 8 bases from J, with 20 bases between. CDR1 and CDR2 (germline): LGHDT, YNNKEL (reference sequence). CDR3 loop: CASSLLGTRTPGELFF. The CDR3 DNA sequence: TGTGCCAGCAGCCTACTAGGGACACGAACACCGGGGGAGCTGTTTTTT.

This clonotype has only a few counts. This sequence joins TRBV24-1 and TRBJ1-1, with D possibly being TRBD1 (5 bases). Trimming cost V 3 bases and J 1 base, with 14 bases left between them. From germline, CDR1 is KGHDR and CDR2 SFDVKD. The CDR3 contains 16 residues. The CDR3 DNA is TGTGCCACCAGTGATGTAAACCGGGACGGGAACACTGAAGCTTTCTTT. This translates into CATSDVNRDGNTEAFF.

This clonotype occurred a few times. The chain has TRBV25-1 and TRBJ2-7; TRBD1 matches at 7 bases. The CDR3 extends over 12 amino acids. CDR1 is MGHDK and CDR2 is SYGVNS in the germline V gene. V gave up 6 bases and J gave up 3 bases; unmatched junction bases: 2. The DNA of the CDR3 is TGTGCCAGCAGGGACAGGCTCTACGAGCAGTACTTC. This encodes CASRDRLYEQYF.

This clonotype was counted a few times. The rearrangement uses TRBV4-2 and TRBJ2-7; 7 positions match TRBD1. V lost 1 base, J lost 1 base, and 7 bases stayed unmatched. The germline gives CDR1 LGHNA, CDR2 YNFKEQ. The CDR3 has 16 amino acids. This CDR3 is CASSQVTGAYSYEQYF. The CDR3 DNA is TGTGCCAGCAGCCAAGTTACAGGGGCGTATTCCTACGAGCAGTACTTC.

The chain uses TRBV15 and TRBJ1-4; 8 nucleotides agree with TRBD1. The CDR3 is made up of 17 amino acids. The J segment lost 7 bases and the V segment lost 1 base, leaving 11 bases of the junction unmatched. Germline assignment: CDR1 LNHNV and CDR2 YYDKDF (reference sequence). The CDR3 sequence: CATSRARGQGVFEKLFF. CDR3 DNA sequence: TGTGCCACCAGCAGAGCCAGAGGACAGGGCGTATTTGAAAAACTGTTTTTT.

The chain employs TRBV5-1 and TRBJ1-3, with no clear D. The germline gives CDR1 SGHRS, CDR2 YFSETQ. V was cut by 4 bases and J by 0 bases, with 8 bases left in between. The length of the CDR3 is 14 residues. CDR3 protein: CASSRRNSGNTIYF. The CDR3 region has the DNA TGCGCCAGCAGCCGCCGGAACTCTGGAAACACCATATATTTT.

V usage is TRBV12-3 or TRBV12-4 and J usage is TRBJ2-7, with TRBD2 matching over 9 bases. Trimming cost V 7 bases and J 5 bases; bases outside gene matches: 3. The CDR3 is 12 residues long. The CDR3: CASTAGGHEQYF. CDR3 bases: TGTGCCAGCACAGCGGGAGGCCACGAGCAGTACTTC.

This clonotype came up a few times. The V call is TRBV20-1, the J call TRBJ2-3, with 13 nucleotides matching TRBD2. The length of the CDR3 is 15 residues. V lost 2 bases to trimming and J lost 3 bases; unmatched junction nucleotides: 2. In germline, CDR1 is DFQATT, CDR2 SNEGSKA (reference sequence). The CDR3 nucleotides are TGCAGTGCTAGAAGGACTAGCGGGAGAACAGATACGCAGTATTTT. This gives the protein CSARRTSGRTDTQYF.